The clone carrying this TCR beta chain was counted between two and nine times. Then a second PCR, running roughly 6 to 11 cycles, was carried out with a sample-barcoded 5' primer and a J-beta primer mix. The authors tagged each cDNA molecule using a template-switch adaptor with 12 random nucleotides. TCRdb called the 5' RACE reads again in MiXCR, with one record for every CDR3 protein. The profile covers about 1.6 million distinct CDR3 sequences, with around 36% appearing a single time and about 11% taken by the ten largest. The CDR3 length is 15 residues. Germline V CDR1 and CDR2: SGHTA, FQGNSA. J lost 5 bases, V lost 6 bases, and 12 bases had no gene match. The data were obtained in a study of blood T cells in healthy people across ages.

The chain recombines TRBV7-2 with TRBJ2-5; 7 bases fit TRBD2. Sequencing input: blood. This clonotype originated in a woman in her twenties or thirties in good health. The CDR3 bases are TGTGCCAGCAGGAGGTTCCGGGGGGTGGGGGAGACCCAGTACTTC. This gives the protein CASRRFRGVGETQYF.